This TCR beta chain was recovered during a study of T-cell reconstitution after alpha-beta-depleted transplantation in children. It was with unique molecular identifiers that the TCRbeta library was prepared. TCRdb reprocessed the PCR reads with MiXCR, giving one entry per CDR3 protein. The sample has 640,000 or so distinct CDR3 sequences, 16% seen once. Germline-derived CDR1 and CDR2 are SEHNR and FQNEAQ (reference sequence). The CDR3 extends over 15 amino acids. Trimming took off 3 bases at V and 8 bases at J, with 19 bases between the two ends. The V call is TRBV7-9, the J call TRBJ1-2; a weak D match, TRBD1 (6 bases). This specimen was PBMCs from the stem cell graft donor, taken from the stem cell graft. The source is a human donor who donated a stem cell graft to a child with acute myeloid leukemia. CDR3 sequence reads: CASSFNRQASWGYTF. The CDR3 nucleotides are TGTGCCAGCAGCTTCAACCGACAGGCCTCCTGGGGCTACACCTTC.